A single sample gave rise to the 31 T cell receptor beta chains below, sequenced in a study of cytomegalovirus exposure and HLA in healthy donors (dated by TCRdb to about 2017). The protocol used for the library was the immunoSEQ multiplex PCR assay. A mixture of 60 forward primers for TCR Vbeta segments and 13 reverse primers for TCR Jbeta segments was used in the multiplex PCR. TCRdb retrieved this table from immuneACCESS and kept in-frame rearrangements only. Not all clones are present; in checked studies, unresolved V genes account for under half, and no reason is known for the remainder. Recorded for this sample are roughly 160,000 clones; 75% to 80% of them occurred a single time. The ten largest clones add up to over 13% of the sample. Material for sequencing was PBMCs. These receptors were obtained from a middle-aged man in good health and CMV-seropositive.

The gene calls are TRBV28 and TRBJ1-1, with D maybe TRBD1 (6 bases). The CDR3 has 14 residues. With 3 bases removed from V and 6 bases from J, the gap between germline ends came to 14 bases. Germline CDR1 MDHEN, CDR2 SYDVKM. CDR3 nucleotide sequence: TGTGCCAGCAGTTTCTCCGGGACAAGCTCTGAAGCTTTCTTT. Its protein is CASSFSGTSSEAFF.

The rearrangement links TRBV5-6 to TRBJ1-2; 10 bases align to TRBD1. CDR3 length: 15 amino acids. The J segment lost 0 bases and the V segment lost 3 bases, leaving 2 bases of the junction unmatched. Germline CDR1 and CDR2: SGHDT and YYEEEE. CDR3 coding DNA: TGTGCCAGCAGCTGGGGACAGGGGTCTAACTATGGCTACACCTTC. Its translation is CASSWGQGSNYGYTF.

The genes are TRBV6-5 and TRBJ1-6; 7 bases agree with TRBD1. The CDR3 is 16 residues long. The junction had 3 bases not matched to a gene; V was cut back by 4 bases and J by 0 bases. The germline V gene has CDR1 MNHEY and CDR2 SVGAGI. The CDR3 loop reads CASSWTGGSYNSPLHF. The DNA for the CDR3 is TGTGCCAGCAGTTGGACAGGAGGCTCCTATAATTCACCCCTCCACTTT.

The genes are TRBV6-1 and TRBJ2-5; 9 bases map to TRBD1. Losses at the gene ends were 3 bases for V and 3 bases for J; bases not matched to a gene: 2. Germline V lookup: CDR1 MNHNS, CDR2 SASEGT. This CDR3 spans 14 amino acids. CDR3 loop: CASSEGTGKETQYF. CDR3 sequence (DNA): TGTGCCAGCAGTGAGGGGACAGGGAAAGAGACCCAGTACTTC.

This chain links TRBV7-2 with TRBJ2-7; 10 positions agree with TRBD1. In germline, CDR1 is SGHTA, CDR2 FQGNSA. The V and J ends lost 5 bases and 2 bases, in that order; junction bases with no gene match: 6. This CDR3 is 15 amino acids long. The CDR3, as DNA: TGTGCCAGCAGCAAGGCGGGACAGGGGACCTACGAGCAGTACTTC. Its translation: CASSKAGQGTYEQYF.

V is TRBV7-2 and J is TRBJ2-2; D is perhaps TRBD1 (6 bases). There are 16 residues in the CDR3. The V end lost 0 bases, the J end lost 6 bases, and 14 bases lay between the germline ends. Germline lookup yields CDR1 SGHTA and CDR2 FQGNSA. CDR3 DNA sequence: TGTGCCAGCAGCTTAGCTGCGGCAGGGGTGGCCGGGGAGCTGTTTTTT. Its translation is CASSLAAAGVAGELFF.

This clone was observed a single time. The genes are TRBV7-8 and TRBJ2-1; 8 positions match TRBD1. Per germline, CDR1 SGHVS and CDR2 FQNEAQ. The CDR3 consists of 16 residues. Unmatched junction bases numbered 13, after V lost 2 bases and J lost 10 bases. This chain's CDR3 is CASSLNLRTGLEEQFF. The CDR3 DNA sequence: TGTGCCAGCAGCTTAAACCTCCGGACAGGGTTGGAGGAGCAGTTCTTC.

This chain uses TRBV6-5 with TRBJ2-1; D ambiguous. Germline V gene sequence: CDR1 MNHEY, CDR2 SVGAGI. With 4 bases removed from V and 7 bases from J, the gap between germline ends came to 5 bases. CDR3 length: 11 amino acids. The CDR3 bases are TGTGCCAGCAGTTCCGGGAATGAGCAGTTCTTC. Protein: CASSSGNEQFF.

This clone was seen only once. The rearrangement uses TRBV21-1 and TRBJ2-6; no check of the table's D call, TRBD1, against the DNA was made. TRBV21-1 is shown as a pseudogene. The CDR3 consists of 22 residues. The DNA of the CDR3 is TGTGCCAGCAGCAAAGGTATGACAGGGGGTCTAGTGATAGTATCTGGGGCCAACGTCCTGACTTTC. Protein product: CASSKGMTGGLVIVSGANVLTF.

This clone has just one count. V is TRBV6-1 and J is TRBJ2-4; 9 nucleotides line up with TRBD1. Germline V gene lookup returns CDR1 MNHNS and CDR2 SASEGT. The CDR3 has 15 residues. The V gene end was trimmed by 3 bases and the J gene end by 7 bases; junction bases not matched to a gene: 7. The CDR3 loop reads CASSDWNRGQNIQYF. CDR3 DNA sequence: TGTGCCAGCAGTGATTGGAACAGGGGGCAGAACATTCAGTACTTC.

The rearrangement uses TRBV13 and TRBJ1-3; D ambiguous. The germline CDR1 and CDR2 sequences are PRHDT and FYEKMQ (reference sequence). The CDR3 has 15 residues. Deletions cut 4 bases from V and 2 bases from J, with 12 bases between. CDR3: CASSSEGFPGNTIYF. The CDR3 bases are TGTGCCAGCAGCTCAGAGGGCTTTCCTGGAAACACCATATATTTT.

The chain recombines TRBV5-1 with TRBJ2-3, with 8 bases identical to TRBD2. Unmatched junction bases numbered 13, after V lost 4 bases and J lost 3 bases. The germline gives CDR1 SGHRS, CDR2 YFSETQ. This CDR3 spans 17 amino acids. The CDR3 sequence: CASSPTLGAGETDTQYF. CDR3 in DNA: TGCGCCAGCAGCCCTACCCTAGGAGCGGGGGAAACAGATACGCAGTATTTT.

The chain couples TRBV4-3 to TRBJ1-1; D is possibly TRBD1 (5 bases). Germline V lookup: CDR1 LGHNA, CDR2 YSLEER. The CDR3 consists of 13 residues. Trimming pared 4 bases from V and 5 bases from J, leaving 11 bases between. The CDR3 region is CASSLERGTEAFF. The CDR3 region has the DNA TGCGCCAGCAGCCTAGAACGGGGGACTGAAGCTTTCTTT.

This chain connects TRBV28 to TRBJ2-6; D unresolved. The CDR3 runs to 13 residues. Trimming stripped 6 bases from V and 8 bases from J, with 11 bases between. CDR1 and CDR2 from the germline V gene are MDHEN and SYDVKM. As DNA, the CDR3 is TGTGCCAGCAGCCCAGGTGGAACCAACGTCCTGACTTTC. It yields the protein CASSPGGTNVLTF. Together with reference TRBV28 and TRBJ2-6, the CDR3 gives the full variable domain: DVKVTQSSRYLVKRTGEKVFLECVQDMDHENMFWYRQDPGLGLRLIYFSYDVKMKEKGDIPEGYSVSREKKERFSLILESASTNQTSMYLCASSPGGTNVLTFGAGSRLTVL.

The V call is TRBV2, the J call TRBJ1-4; TRBD1 matches 8 bases. Germline V gene lookup returns CDR1 SNHLY and CDR2 FYNNEI. CDR3 length equals 13 residues. V shed 6 bases, J shed 8 bases, and the junction held 5 bases outside the gene matches. CDR3 protein: CASSDRGGEKLFF. CDR3 in DNA: TGTGCCAGCAGCGACAGGGGTGGCGAAAAACTGTTTTTT.

CDR3 sequence: CASSVGGGGAGDTQYF. CDR3 DNA: TGTGCCAGCAGCGTAGGTGGCGGGGGGGCCGGAGATACGCAGTATTTT. The gene calls are TRBV9 and TRBJ2-3; 9 bases are shared with TRBD2. Germline CDR1 reads SGDLS; CDR2 reads YYNGEE. This CDR3 contains 16 residues. The V segment lost 0 bases and the J segment 5 bases; nucleotides outside the gene matches: 7.

The chain uses TRBV4-1 and TRBJ2-6; D is unclear. The V gene's germline CDR1 is MGHRA and CDR2 YSYEKL. Trimming cost V 1 base and J 0 bases, with 10 bases left between them. This CDR3 is 17 amino acids long. DNA of the CDR3: TGCGCCAGCAGCCAAGTCGACACCATCTCTGGGGCCAACGTCCTGACTTTC. Residues: CASSQVDTISGANVLTF.

The chain links TRBV18 to TRBJ2-5; D is perhaps TRBD1 (5 bases). Germline CDR1 KGHSH, CDR2 LQKENI. This CDR3 region has 13 residues. V was trimmed by 1 base and J by 4 bases, leaving 7 bases between them. The CDR3 reads CASSPRQGETQYF. Here the CDR3 DNA reads TGTGCCAGCTCACCACGGCAGGGAGAGACCCAGTACTTC.

This chain connects TRBV5-6 to TRBJ1-6; 10 bases line up with TRBD1. Germline CDR1 SGHDT, CDR2 YYEEEE. This CDR3 is built from 13 residues. Trimming cost V 7 bases and J 9 bases; bases outside gene matches: 4. The CDR3, as DNA: TGTGCCAGCGGGGGGACAGGGGCTTCACCCCTCCACTTT. It is translated as CASGGTGASPLHF.

The chain employs TRBV14 and TRBJ2-5, with a weak D call TRBD2 (6 bases). Trimming stripped 0 bases from V and 0 bases from J, with 11 bases between. Germline V CDR1 and CDR2: SGHDN, FVKESK. The CDR3 spans 16 residues. In nucleotides, the CDR3 is TGTGCCAGCAGCCAAGATCGGGGGAGGTACCAAGAGACCCAGTACTTC. It translates to CASSQDRGRYQETQYF. Full variable domain (missing parts from reference TRBV14 and TRBJ2-5): EAGVTQFPSHSVIEKGQTVTLRCDPISGHDNLYWYRRVMGKEIKFLLHFVKESKQDESGMPNNRFLAERTGGTYSTLKVQPAELEDSGVYFCASSQDRGRYQETQYFGPGTRLLVL.

The chain links TRBV5-1 to TRBJ2-3; 7 positions match TRBD2. Trimming took 0 bases from V and 5 from J; bases not matched to a gene: 3. Germline V gene data show CDR1 as SGHRS and CDR2 as YFSETQ. The CDR3 totals 14 residues. The CDR3 coding sequence is TGCGCCAGCAGCTTGGGTGGGGGGGGAGATACGCAGTATTTT. Its translation: CASSLGGGGDTQYF.

The sample holds one count of this clone. J is TRBJ2-7 and V is TRBV5-6, with TRBD1 matching 8 bases. Trimming removed 3 bases from V and 5 bases from J; junction bases left unmatched: 13. Germline V CDR1 and CDR2: SGHDT, YYEEEE. This CDR3 region has 16 residues. As DNA, the CDR3 is TGTGCCAGCAGCTGGGAGGACAGGGCTAGAACTAACGAGCAGTACGTC. Translation gives CASSWEDRARTNEQYV.

The chain uses TRBV4-1 and TRBJ2-1, with 7 nucleotides matching TRBD1. After removal of 1 base from V and 7 bases from J, the junction contained 10 bases not matched to a gene. Germline-derived CDR1 and CDR2 are MGHRA and YSYEKL. The CDR3 extends over 16 amino acids. The CDR3 DNA sequence: TGCGCCAGCAGCCAAGTATTGACAGGGAGAAATAATGAGCAGTTCTTC. As protein: CASSQVLTGRNNEQFF.

The chain employs TRBV18 and TRBJ2-1, with 9 nucleotides matching TRBD1. V lost 5 bases, J lost 4 bases, and 15 bases stayed unmatched. Germline V gene sequence: CDR1 KGHSH, CDR2 LQKENI. The CDR3 is 18 amino acids. CDR3 in amino acids: CASSIIGPTGGTYNEQFF. CDR3 DNA sequence: TGTGCCAGCTCAATCATCGGACCGACAGGGGGAACGTACAATGAGCAGTTCTTC.

The chain has TRBV29-1 and TRBJ1-3; TRBD1 is a possible D gene (5 bases). Germline V CDR1 and CDR2: SQVTM, ANQGSEA. This CDR3 is 12 amino acids long. V was clipped by 7 bases and J by 3 bases, with 10 bases between them. The CDR3 region is CSGGTHGNTIYF. In DNA, the CDR3 is TGCAGCGGCGGGACGCATGGAAACACCATATATTTT.

The table lists this clone with a count of one. The chain has TRBV5-4 and TRBJ2-3; 9 positions agree with TRBD2. The V and J ends lost 6 bases and 1 base, in that order; junction bases with no gene match: 9. This CDR3 region has 16 residues. Germline-derived CDR1 and CDR2 are SGHNT and YYREEE (reference sequence). CDR3 coding DNA: TGTGCCAGCACCCTTGGCCAGCGGGGGGGCACAGATACGCAGTATTTT. Translating gives CASTLGQRGGTDTQYF.

This chain connects TRBV25-1 to TRBJ1-4, with unresolved D. Deletions cut 1 base from V and 8 bases from J, with 14 bases between. The CDR3 extends over 15 amino acids. The V gene's germline CDR1 is MGHDK and CDR2 SYGVNS. In nucleotides, the CDR3 is TGTGCCAGCAGTGAATTTAGAGGGTTCAGCGAAAAACTGTTTTTT. This codes for CASSEFRGFSEKLFF.

The CDR3 region is CASSLQRGNTDTQYF. DNA of the CDR3: TGCGCCAGCAGCCTTCAGCGGGGGAACACAGATACGCAGTATTTT. V and J are TRBV5-1 and TRBJ2-3; 8 bases match TRBD2. The V and J ends lost 4 bases and 2 bases, in that order; junction bases with no gene match: 6. CDR3 length equals 15 residues. Per germline, CDR1 SGHRS and CDR2 YFSETQ.

The chain combines TRBV4-3 with TRBJ2-2; 9 positions agree with TRBD1. The ends lost 7 bases at V and 6 bases at J; junction bases unmatched: 9. The CDR3 is 15 residues long. CDR1 is LGHNA, CDR2 YSLEER, per germline. The CDR3 protein is CASKSDRGSAGELFF. The CDR3 DNA sequence: TGCGCCAGCAAATCGGACAGGGGAAGCGCCGGGGAGCTGTTTTTT.

The chain is built from TRBV5-1 and TRBJ1-2; D unclear. Germline V gives CDR1 SGHRS, CDR2 YFSETQ. The CDR3 extends over 13 amino acids. Trimming stripped 4 bases from V and 0 bases from J, with 7 bases between. Written as DNA, the CDR3 is TGCGCCAGCAGCGTAGAAGCTAACTATGGCTACACCTTC. Its protein product is CASSVEANYGYTF.

V usage is TRBV2 and J usage is TRBJ2-5; the match to TRBD1 covers 7 bases. The CDR3 sequence is 15 residues long. Trimming removed 5 bases from V and 1 base from J; junction bases left unmatched: 7. The germline gives CDR1 SNHLY, CDR2 FYNNEI. Here the CDR3 reads CASSSWDSFQETQYF. The CDR3 DNA reads as TGTGCCAGCAGTTCTTGGGACAGCTTCCAAGAGACCCAGTACTTC. The full variable domain, rest sourced from reference TRBV2 and TRBJ2-5, is EPEVTQTPSHQVTQMGQEVILRCVPISNHLYFYWYRQILGQKVEFLVSFYNNEISEKSEIFDDQFSVERPDGSNFTLKIRSTKLEDSAMYFCASSSWDSFQETQYFGPGTRLLVL.